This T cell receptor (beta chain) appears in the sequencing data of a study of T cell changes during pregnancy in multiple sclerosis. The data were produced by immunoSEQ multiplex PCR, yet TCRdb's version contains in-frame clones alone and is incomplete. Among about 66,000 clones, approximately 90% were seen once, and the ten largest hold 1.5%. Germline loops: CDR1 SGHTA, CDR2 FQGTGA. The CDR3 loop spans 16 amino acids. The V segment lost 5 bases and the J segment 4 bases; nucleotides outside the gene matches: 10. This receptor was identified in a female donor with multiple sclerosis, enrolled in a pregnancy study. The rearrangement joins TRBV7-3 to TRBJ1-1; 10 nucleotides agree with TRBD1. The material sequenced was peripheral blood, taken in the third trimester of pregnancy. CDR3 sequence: CASSPQGTGAGTEAFF. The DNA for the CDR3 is TGTGCCAGCAGCCCTCAAGGGACAGGGGCGGGCACTGAAGCTTTCTTT.